One and the same sample provided the 5 T cell receptor beta chains below, sequenced in a study of molecular identifiers for immune sequencing clone quantification. TCRdb re-called the PCR reads with MiXCR, one entry per CDR3 protein. The table has 350,000 or so distinct CDR3 sequences, 20% to 25% seen once. The sequenced sample was naive CD8+ T cells from blood, with Jurkat cell RNA spiked in. Documented subset: FACS-sorted CD8+CD4-CCR7+CD45RA+ naive T cells. These receptors were obtained from a human donor in good health. Some libraries in this study had Jurkat cell RNA spiked in.

In its sample, this clonotype was seen a few times. This chain joins TRBV25-1 and TRBJ1-4; D uncertain. The ends were cut back, 1 base at V and 6 bases at J, with 12 bases in the middle. Germline assignment: CDR1 MGHDK and CDR2 SYGVNS. The CDR3 contains 15 residues. CDR3 residues: CASSELYRGYEKLFF. CDR3 bases: TGTGCCAGCAGTGAATTATACAGAGGATATGAAAAACTGTTTTTT.

The sample holds many counts of this clonotype. This chain joins TRBV29-1 and TRBJ2-3; no reliable D call. This CDR3 is 13 amino acids long. Germline values: CDR1 SQVTM, CDR2 ANQGSEA. Trimming shortened V by 3 bases and J by 2 bases, and 9 bases separated the two germline ends. The CDR3 sequence: CSVEGLNTDTQYF. The CDR3 coding sequence is TGCAGCGTTGAGGGTTTAAACACAGATACGCAGTATTTT.

Concerning this clonotype itself: Just one base apart from a much larger clone, this may be a read error. This chain's CDR3 is CASSWTGREGVAFF. CDR3 nucleotides: TGCGCCAGCAGCTGGACAGGGAGGGAGGGTGTAGCTTTCTTT. This chain links TRBV5-1 with TRBJ1-1; 8 nucleotides agree with TRBD1. Unmatched junction bases numbered 11, after V lost 3 bases and J lost 10 bases. The CDR3 has 14 residues. The V gene's germline CDR1 is SGHRS and CDR2 YFSETQ.

Notes on this clonotype: The junction departs from the called germline gene at one end, perhaps through a read error. The chain combines TRBV15 with TRBJ2-3, with a tentative D call TRBD2 (7 bases). The CDR3 contains 14 residues. CDR1 LNHNV and CDR2 YYDKDF come from the germline V gene (reference sequence). The CDR3 here is CATSRAGGGNTQCF. As DNA, the CDR3 is TGTGCCACCAGCAGAGCGGGCGGGGGCAATACGCAGTGTTTT. The full variable domain, rest sourced from reference TRBV15 and TRBJ2-3, is DAMVIQNPRYQVTQFGKPVTLSCSQTLNHNVMYWYQQKSSQAPKLLFHYYDKDFNNEADTPDNFQSRRPNTSFCFLDIRSPGLGDTAMYLCATSRAGGGNTQCFGPGTRLTVL.

In this sample, this clonotype turned up a few times. Here the CDR3 DNA reads TGTGCCAGCAGCTTAGAGGAGGTGTACGAGCAGTACTTC. Its translation is CASSLEEVYEQYF. This rearrangement joins TRBV11-1 to TRBJ2-7, with D possibly TRBD2 on 5 matching bases. Trimming took 1 base from V and 4 from J, leaving 8 bases between them. Germline V CDR1 and CDR2: SGHAT, FQDESV (reference sequence). This CDR3 has 13 residues.